The TCR beta chain described here comes from a study of graft-versus-host responses after intestinal transplantation. As for the study in general: Recipients underwent multivisceral, liver-intestinal, or isolated intestinal transplants. General study points: Recipient marrow harbored GvH clones, some of which surfaced first in ileum or blood.

As regards this clone: Its matching antigen is unknown.

Libraries were prepared by immunoSEQ multiplex PCR; TCRdb keeps only in-frame clonotypes and omits some of them. The sample lists tens of thousands of clones; 91% were seen once. The V and J ends lost 5 bases and 3 bases, in that order; junction bases with no gene match: 11. The CDR3 has 16 residues. Looked up from germline, CDR1 is MDHEN and CDR2 is SYDVKM. The chain links TRBV28 to TRBJ2-5; TRBD1 matches at 8 bases. Sequenced material: unstimulated CD4+ T cells sorted from spleen or lymph node cells, taken before transplant. The sequence derives from a human donor who was the organ donor for an intestinal transplant. The CDR3 bases are TGTGCCAGCAGTAGGGGGCAGGGGGCGTCCGAAGAGACCCAGTACTTC. Its protein is CASSRGQGASEETQYF.